The 13 T cell receptor beta chains below come from one sample, sequenced in a study of blood T cell repertoires in COVID-19. Sequencing was performed with immunoSEQ multiplex PCR; in TCRdb, only in-frame clones are kept and a portion is missing. The top ten clones hold about a tenth of a sample with more than 85,000 clones, just under 85% of them seen once. What was sequenced was peripheral blood. These receptors came from a man between 40 and 49 years old with active or convalescent COVID-19.

The rearrangement joins TRBV29-1 to TRBJ2-2; no firm D call. Trimming stripped 3 bases from V and 0 bases from J, with 8 bases between. The CDR3 spans 14 residues. Per the germline V gene, CDR1 is SQVTM and CDR2 is ANQGSEA. The CDR3 spells CSVEAYTNTGELFF. The DNA of the CDR3 is TGCAGCGTTGAGGCATACACGAACACCGGGGAGCTGTTTTTT.

The chain recombines TRBV18 with TRBJ2-3; TRBD2 is a possible D gene (5 bases). Germline CDR1 reads KGHSH; CDR2 reads LQKENI. The CDR3 has 13 residues. The ends were cut back, 5 bases at V and 6 bases at J, with 12 bases in the middle. CDR3 residues: CASSSNGEDTQYF. The CDR3 DNA reads as TGTGCCAGCTCATCCAACGGGGAGGATACGCAGTATTTT. Filled out from reference TRBV18 and TRBJ2-3, the complete variable domain reads NAGVMQNPRHLVRRRGQEARLRCSPMKGHSHVYWYRQLPEEGLKFMVYLQKENIIDESGMPKERFSAEFPKEGPSILRIQQVVRGDSAAYFCASSSNGEDTQYFGPGTRLTVL.

The rearrangement joins TRBV11-2 to TRBJ1-1, with D perhaps matching TRBD1 (5 bases). The V gene's germline CDR1 is SGHAT and CDR2 FQNNGV. This CDR3 contains 15 residues. V was cut by 4 bases and J by 5 bases, with 17 bases left in between. CDR3 protein: CASSSFQGQGTEAFF. The CDR3 region has the DNA TGTGCCAGCAGCTCTTTTCAGGGCCAGGGAACTGAAGCTTTCTTT.

V usage is TRBV2 and J usage is TRBJ2-4; 9 bases match TRBD1. Per the germline V gene, CDR1 is SNHLY and CDR2 is FYNNEI. V was pared by 7 bases and J by 4 bases, with 2 bases of the junction left unmatched. The CDR3 has 13 residues. CDR3 sequence reads: CASIGTGKNIQYF. As DNA, the CDR3 is TGTGCCAGCATAGGGACAGGGAAAAACATTCAGTACTTC.

The rearrangement uses TRBV3-1 (or the pseudogene TRBV3-2) and TRBJ2-2; weak D call: TRBD1 (7 bases). The CDR3 has 14 amino acids. Trimming removed 5 bases from V and 4 bases from J, with 11 bases in between. Germline loops: CDR1 LGHDT, CDR2 YNNKEL (reference sequence). CDR3 DNA sequence: TGTGCCAGCAGCAATCAGGGGGGCACCGGGGAGCTGTTTTTT. It encodes CASSNQGGTGELFF.

The sample holds a few counts of this clone. The genes are TRBV27 and TRBJ2-5; D is perhaps TRBD2 (5 bases). V lost 1 base and J lost 2, with 8 bases in between. The germline V gene encodes CDR1 MNHEY and CDR2 SMNVEV (reference sequence). The CDR3 is made up of 14 amino acids. The CDR3, as DNA: TGTGCCAGCAGTTTATACGGGGAGCAAGAGACCCAGTACTTC. Residues: CASSLYGEQETQYF.

The chain carries TRBV30 and TRBJ1-6; 9 bases align to TRBD1. Germline assignment: CDR1 GTSNPN and CDR2 SVGIG (reference sequence). The CDR3 spans 14 residues. After removal of 4 bases from V and 10 bases from J, the junction contained 8 bases not matched to a gene. The CDR3 here is CAWTANRGQSPLHF. In nucleotides, the CDR3 is TGTGCCTGGACCGCTAACAGGGGGCAGTCACCCCTCCACTTT.

The chain is built from TRBV29-1 and TRBJ1-1, with D uncertain. The V end was cut by 6 bases, the J end by 5 bases, with 10 bases between. The CDR3 loop spans 11 amino acids. The germline V gene encodes CDR1 SQVTM and CDR2 ANQGSEA. The CDR3 DNA reads as TGCAGCGTCCGCGACAAAACTGAAGCTTTCTTT. This sequence encodes CSVRDKTEAFF.

J is TRBJ1-6 and V is TRBV7-9, with D tentatively TRBD1 (6 bases). The V gene lost 5 bases and the J gene lost 5 bases, with 16 bases spanning the gap. This CDR3 spans 16 amino acids. CDR1 and CDR2 (germline): SEHNR, FQNEAQ (reference sequence). For the CDR3, the DNA is TGTGCCAGCAGCCTTGGAGCAGGGGCGGATAATTCACCCCTCCACTTT. Translating gives CASSLGAGADNSPLHF.

The rearrangement uses TRBV5-1 and TRBJ2-3; 10 positions match TRBD1. Germline assignment: CDR1 SGHRS and CDR2 YFSETQ. The ends lost 5 bases at V and 1 base at J; junction bases unmatched: 4. The CDR3 totals 15 residues. The CDR3 protein is CASSFGTGGTDTQYF. In nucleotides, the CDR3 is TGCGCCAGCAGTTTTGGGACAGGGGGCACAGATACGCAGTATTTT. The whole variable domain, remainder taken from reference TRBV5-1 and TRBJ2-3, is KAGVTQTPRYLIKTRGQQVTLSCSPISGHRSVSWYQQTPGQGLQFLFEYFSETQRNKGNFPGRFSGRQFSNSRSEMNVSTLELGDSALYLCASSFGTGGTDTQYFGPGTRLTVL.

The chain is built from TRBV10-3 and TRBJ2-7; tentatively, D is TRBD1 (5 bases). CDR3 length equals 13 residues. Germline CDR1 reads ENHRY; CDR2 reads SYGVKD. The V end lost 5 bases, the J end lost 2 bases, and 10 bases lay between the germline ends. CDR3 nucleotide sequence: TGTGCCATCAGTAGCCAGGGCGCCTACGAGCAGTACTTC. Its protein product is CAISSQGAYEQYF.

The rearrangement joins TRBV7-9 to TRBJ2-7; 7 bases agree with TRBD1. The germline gives CDR1 SEHNR, CDR2 FQNEAQ (reference sequence). V shed 5 bases and J 4 bases; nucleotides not matched to a gene: 8. This CDR3 has 14 residues. CDR3 DNA: TGTGCCAGCAGCCTCGGGACAGCTCTATACGAGCAGTACTTC. Translating it yields CASSLGTALYEQYF. The variable domain in full, completed from reference TRBV7-9 and TRBJ2-7, reads DTGVSQNPRHKITKRGQNVTFRCDPISEHNRLYWYRQTLGQGPEFLTYFQNEAQLEKSRLLSDRFSAERPKGSFSTLEIQRTEQGDSAMYLCASSLGTALYEQYFGPGTRLTVT.

The rearrangement links TRBV18 to TRBJ2-1; TRBD1 matches 10 bases. Losses at the gene ends were 6 bases for V and 8 bases for J; bases not matched to a gene: 16. Germline V gene sequence: CDR1 KGHSH, CDR2 LQKENI. The CDR3 runs 17 residues. In DNA form, the CDR3 reads TGTGCCAGCTCTAGGACACAGGGGGACAGGGGTAAACATGAGCAGTTCTTC. Translating it yields CASSRTQGDRGKHEQFF.